This is a list of T cell receptor beta chains from one sample in a study of cytomegalovirus exposure and HLA in healthy donors. Profiling relied on immunoSEQ multiplex PCR, and the TCRdb table lists in-frame clones only, not all of them. The sample consists of 90,000 to 110,000 clones, 69% of them appearing once. Sequencing was carried out using PBMCs. The receptors here all came from a man younger than 45 in good health and CMV-seronegative. Both conserved end residues are part of each CDR3. A D gene is named only where the DNA matches it firmly. The size entry is marked missing in some rows and otherwise reads once, few, many or a size class.

cdr3_length: 16; v_call: TRBV12-5; d_call: TRBD2; clone_size: few; j_call: TRBJ2-2; cdr3_nt: TGTGCTAGTGGTAGCACTAGCGATACGAACACCGGGGAGCTGTTTTTT; cdr3_aa: CASGSTSDTNTGELFF
cdr3_length: 16; v_call: TRBV30; d_call: TRBD2; clone_size: NA; j_call: TRBJ2-1; cdr3_nt: TGTGCCTGGAGTGAAGGGACTAGCGGGGGGTACAATGAGCAGTTCTTC; cdr3_aa: CAWSEGTSGGYNEQFF
cdr3_length: 19; v_call: TRBV12-1; d_call: NA; clone_size: NA; j_call: TRBJ2-1; cdr3_nt: TGTGCCAGCAGCCCAACGGGGACTAGCGGGAGGTGCTCCTACAATGAGCAGTTCTTC; cdr3_aa: CASSPTGTSGRCSYNEQFF
cdr3_length: 15; v_call: TRBV4-1; d_call: NA; clone_size: NA; j_call: TRBJ1-3; cdr3_nt: TGCGCCAGCAGCCGGGCTCGCCAGGGCGAAAACACCATATATTTT; cdr3_aa: CASSRARQGENTIYF
cdr3_length: 15; v_call: TRBV4-2; d_call: TRBD1; clone_size: NA; j_call: TRBJ1-2; cdr3_nt: TGTGCCAGCAGCCAAGCAGGGGGCGAGGGCTATGGCTACACCTTC; cdr3_aa: CASSQAGGEGYGYTF
cdr3_length: 13; v_call: TRBV7-8; d_call: NA; clone_size: NA; j_call: TRBJ2-7; cdr3_nt: TGTGCCAGCAGCCTGGGACTTTCCTACGAGCAGTACTTC; cdr3_aa: CASSLGLSYEQYF
cdr3_length: 17; v_call: TRBV4-3; d_call: NA; clone_size: NA; j_call: TRBJ2-3; cdr3_nt: TGCGCCAGCAGCCAAGAGCGCGGCCCCCTCACGGTAGATACGCAGTATTTT; cdr3_aa: CASSQERGPLTVDTQYF
cdr3_length: 18; v_call: TRBV7-2; d_call: TRBD2; clone_size: NA; j_call: TRBJ2-5; cdr3_nt: TGTGCCAGCAGCGGAGGGGTACTAGCGGGATACGCCAAAGAGACCCAGTACTTC; cdr3_aa: CASSGGVLAGYAKETQYF
cdr3_length: 15; v_call: TRBV7-9; d_call: NA; clone_size: NA; j_call: TRBJ1-4; cdr3_nt: TGTGCCAGCAGCTTCCTACAGGGCAGTAGTGAAAAACTGTTTTTT; cdr3_aa: CASSFLQGSSEKLFF
cdr3_length: 12; v_call: TRBV2; d_call: NA; clone_size: NA; j_call: TRBJ1-1; cdr3_nt: TGTGCCAGCGGAGGGTCGAACACTGAAGCTTTCTTT; cdr3_aa: CASGGSNTEAFF
cdr3_length: 17; v_call: TRBV21-1; d_call: NA; clone_size: NA; j_call: TRBJ1-3; cdr3_nt: TGTGCCAGCAGCGAAAGGAATACAGGGCGAGCTGGAAACACCATATATTTT; cdr3_aa: CASSERNTGRAGNTIYF
cdr3_length: 15; v_call: TRBV28; d_call: TRBD2; clone_size: few; j_call: TRBJ2-1; cdr3_nt: TGTGCCAGCTCGAGGGGGACTAGCGGGGTCAATGAGCAGTTCTTC; cdr3_aa: CASSRGTSGVNEQFF
cdr3_length: 14; v_call: TRBV6-6; d_call: TRBD1; clone_size: NA; j_call: TRBJ1-6; cdr3_nt: TGTGCCAGCAGGATCCGGGACAGGGGCCCACCCCTCCACTTT; cdr3_aa: CASRIRDRGPPLHF
cdr3_length: 17; v_call: TRBV9; d_call: NA; clone_size: NA; j_call: TRBJ2-5; cdr3_nt: TGTGCCAGCAGCGTAGGACGAGAGATGGGGGGTAGGGAGACCCAGTACTTC; cdr3_aa: CASSVGREMGGRETQYF
cdr3_length: 14; v_call: TRBV9; d_call: NA; clone_size: once; j_call: TRBJ2-7; cdr3_nt: TGTGCCAGCAGCGTAGCCGAGGGAACCTACGAGCAGTACTTC; cdr3_aa: CASSVAEGTYEQYF
cdr3_length: 16; v_call: TRBV28; d_call: TRBD1; clone_size: few; j_call: TRBJ2-1; cdr3_nt: TGTGCCAGCAGTGACTTCGGACAGGGGGTTAACAATGAGCAGTTCTTC; cdr3_aa: CASSDFGQGVNNEQFF
cdr3_length: 15; v_call: TRBV5-1; d_call: TRBD2; clone_size: NA; j_call: TRBJ2-7; cdr3_nt: TGCGCCAGCAGCTTGGTCCGGGAGGGCTCCTACGAGCAGTACTTC; cdr3_aa: CASSLVREGSYEQYF
cdr3_length: 15; v_call: TRBV5-1; d_call: TRBD2; clone_size: NA; j_call: TRBJ2-5; cdr3_nt: TGCGCCAGCAAGGGCGGGACTAGCAGACAAGAGACCCAGTACTTC; cdr3_aa: CASKGGTSRQETQYF
cdr3_length: 13; v_call: TRBV6-5; d_call: NA; clone_size: NA; j_call: TRBJ1-2; cdr3_nt: TGTGCCAGCAGTTTCGAACATCTCTATGGCTACACCTTC; cdr3_aa: CASSFEHLYGYTF
cdr3_length: 15; v_call: TRBV5-1; d_call: TRBD1; clone_size: NA; j_call: TRBJ1-2; cdr3_nt: TGCGCCAGCAGCGAAAACAGGGGCTCTAACTATGGCTACACCTTC; cdr3_aa: CASSENRGSNYGYTF
cdr3_length: 14; v_call: TRBV7-2; d_call: NA; clone_size: NA; j_call: TRBJ2-7; cdr3_nt: TGTGCCAGCAGCTTAGATCCTAGTTCCTACGAGCAGTACTTC; cdr3_aa: CASSLDPSSYEQYF
cdr3_length: 15; v_call: TRBV7-8; d_call: TRBD1; clone_size: few; j_call: TRBJ1-1; cdr3_nt: TGTGCCAGCAGCGCATGGGACAGGGCCAACACTGAAGCTTTCTTT; cdr3_aa: CASSAWDRANTEAFF
cdr3_length: 15; v_call: TRBV28; d_call: NA; clone_size: NA; j_call: TRBJ1-5; cdr3_nt: TGTGCCAGCAGAGGGAGGGGTTGGAGCAATCAGCCCCAGCATTTT; cdr3_aa: CASRGRGWSNQPQHF
cdr3_length: 19; v_call: TRBV18; d_call: TRBD2; clone_size: NA; j_call: TRBJ2-2; cdr3_nt: TGTGCCAGCTCACCGCCGGGACTAGCGGGAGTAGGTGACACCGGGGAGCTGTTTTTT; cdr3_aa: CASSPPGLAGVGDTGELFF
cdr3_length: 17; v_call: TRBV7-3; d_call: NA; clone_size: once; j_call: TRBJ1-1; cdr3_nt: TGTGCCAGCAGCTTGGGGAGGGACGGGTACCGGAACACTGAAGCTTTCTTT; cdr3_aa: CASSLGRDGYRNTEAFF
cdr3_length: 15; v_call: TRBV14; d_call: TRBD2; clone_size: few; j_call: TRBJ2-1; cdr3_nt: TGTGCCAGCAGCCAGCAGACTAGCGAGTACAATGAGCAGTTCTTC; cdr3_aa: CASSQQTSEYNEQFF
cdr3_length: 14; v_call: TRBV28; d_call: NA; clone_size: NA; j_call: TRBJ1-3; cdr3_nt: TGTGCCAGCAGTAACTCTGACTCTGGAAACACCATATATTTT; cdr3_aa: CASSNSDSGNTIYF
cdr3_length: 13; v_call: TRBV5-4; d_call: NA; clone_size: few; j_call: TRBJ2-3; cdr3_nt: TGTGCCAGCAGCCTGAGCAGCACAGATACGCAGTATTTT; cdr3_aa: CASSLSSTDTQYF
cdr3_length: 14; v_call: TRBV28; d_call: TRBD2; clone_size: NA; j_call: TRBJ2-1; cdr3_nt: TGTGCCAGCAGTCGAGGACTAGCGAGCAATGAGCAGTTCTTC; cdr3_aa: CASSRGLASNEQFF
cdr3_length: 13; v_call: TRBV28; d_call: NA; clone_size: NA; j_call: TRBJ1-2; cdr3_nt: TGTGCCAGCAGTCGGGCAGGGTTGAATGGCTACACCTTC; cdr3_aa: CASSRAGLNGYTF
cdr3_length: 15; v_call: TRBV9; d_call: NA; clone_size: NA; j_call: TRBJ2-1; cdr3_nt: TGTGCCAGCAGCGTAGGGGGAGGTGCACTCAATGAGCAGTTCTTC; cdr3_aa: CASSVGGGALNEQFF
cdr3_length: 14; v_call: TRBV2; d_call: NA; clone_size: NA; j_call: TRBJ1-2; cdr3_nt: TGTGCCAGCAGTGAATACCCTGGCAACTATGGCTACACCTTC; cdr3_aa: CASSEYPGNYGYTF
cdr3_length: 12; v_call: TRBV7-8; d_call: NA; clone_size: NA; j_call: TRBJ1-1; cdr3_nt: TGTGCCAGCAGCCGGACGGGGGGTGAAGCTTTCTTT; cdr3_aa: CASSRTGGEAFF
cdr3_length: 14; v_call: TRBV2; d_call: TRBD1; clone_size: NA; j_call: TRBJ2-5; cdr3_nt: TGTGCCAGCAGAGTTACAGGGGGCGGAGAGACCCAGTACTTC; cdr3_aa: CASRVTGGGETQYF